Listed below are T cell receptor beta chains from one sample, sequenced in a study of T-cell reconstitution after alpha-beta-depleted transplantation in children. TCRdb re-analysed the PCR reads in MiXCR, keeping a single row per CDR3 protein. Among over 200,000 distinct CDR3 sequences listed, about 11% were seen once. The sample was PBMCs, taken before TCRalphabeta/CD19-depleted stem cell transplant. These receptors were collected from a child younger than two with acute myeloid leukemia, due to receive a stem cell transplant. Each CDR3 is given with its conserved first and last residue. D genes are given only for firm matches. Where a row states a size, it is once, few, many or the class of an expanded clone; other rows omit it.

v_call	d_call	j_call	clone_size	cdr3_aa	cdr3_nt
TRBV6-5	.	TRBJ2-7	many	CASSYSDTRRSYEQYF	TGTGCCAGCAGTTACTCTGATACCAGAAGATCCTACGAGCAGTACTTC
TRBV29-1	TRBD2	TRBJ2-3	.	CSVEYLAGGSADTQYF	TGCAGCGTTGAATATCTAGCGGGAGGGAGCGCAGATACGCAGTATTTT
TRBV6-5	TRBD2	TRBJ2-7	many	CASSYSPTSGGDEQYF	TGTGCCAGCAGTTACTCCCCGACTAGCGGGGGCGACGAGCAGTACTTC
TRBV24-1	TRBD1	TRBJ1-1	many	CATSGQGNTEAFF	TGTGCCACCAGCGGACAGGGGAACACTGAAGCTTTCTTT
TRBV5-1	.	TRBJ1-3	many	CASSLAYPSGNTIYF	TGCGCCAGCAGCTTGGCCTATCCCTCTGGAAACACCATATATTTT
TRBV12-3/TRBV12-4	.	TRBJ2-5	.	CASSPWTGETQYF	TGTGCCAGCAGTCCCTGGACGGGAGAGACCCAGTACTTC
TRBV10-3	TRBD2	TRBJ2-7	many	CAMGGLARHEQYF	TGTGCCATGGGGGGACTAGCGAGACACGAGCAGTACTTC
TRBV20-1	.	TRBJ2-7	many	CSAFKPGLGPYEQYF	TGCAGTGCCTTCAAACCGGGACTGGGCCCCTACGAGCAGTACTTC
TRBV18	TRBD1	TRBJ2-7	many	CASSSGQPYEQYF	TGTGCCAGCTCATCGGGACAGCCGTACGAGCAGTACTTC
TRBV20-1	.	TRBJ2-5	many	CSAKSPTGLVTQYF	TGCAGTGCCAAATCCCCGACTGGCCTGGTGACCCAGTACTTC
TRBV3-1	TRBD2	TRBJ2-1	once	CASCLRLAGANEQFF	TGTGCCTCCTGCCTTAGACTAGCGGGAGCGAATGAGCAGTTCTTC
TRBV18	.	TRBJ2-2	many	CASSPRGNTGELFF	TGTGCCAGCTCACCCAGGGGGAACACCGGGGAGCTGTTTTTT
TRBV12-3/TRBV12-4	.	TRBJ1-4	many	CASRPRGSTLEKLFF	TGTGCCAGCAGACCGCGAGGGAGCACGCTTGAAAAACTGTTTTTT
TRBV12-3/TRBV12-4	.	TRBJ1-5	many	CASTRDSASQPQHF	TGTGCCAGCACAAGGGACTCAGCCAGTCAGCCCCAGCATTTT
TRBV20-1	.	TRBJ1-6	many	CSVTDSSSYNSPLHF	TGCAGTGTTACTGACTCGAGCTCCTATAATTCACCCCTCCACTTT
TRBV5-1	.	TRBJ2-6	many	CASSTDRTGANVLTF	TGCGCCAGCAGCACCGACAGGACTGGGGCCAACGTCCTGACTTTC
TRBV28	TRBD2	TRBJ2-5	.	CASSPAGGLEETQYF	TGTGCCAGCAGTCCCGCGGGGGGGCTGGAGGAGACCCAGTACTTC
TRBV6-5	TRBD1	TRBJ2-7	.	CASSYVGTAYEQYF	TGTGCCAGCAGTTACGTTGGGACAGCCTACGAGCAGTACTTC
TRBV30	.	TRBJ1-1	many	CAWSQGLGYAFF	TGTGCCTGGAGTCAGGGACTGGGGTATGCTTTCTTT
TRBV19	.	TRBJ2-7	many	CASSDDGTSYEQYF	TGTGCCAGTAGCGACGACGGGACCTCCTACGAGCAGTACTTC
TRBV29-1	.	TRBJ2-7	many	CSVELGYEQYF	TGCAGCGTTGAACTGGGTTACGAGCAGTACTTC
TRBV5-6	.	TRBJ1-2	many	CASSPRTEYRHTF	TGTGCCAGCAGCCCGAGGACAGAGTACCGACACACCTTC
TRBV18	.	TRBJ2-5	many	CASSSTETQYF	TGTGCCAGCTCAAGCACAGAGACCCAGTACTTC
TRBV18	TRBD2	TRBJ2-3	many	CASSPRSGSQDTQYF	TGTGCCAGCTCACCACGGAGCGGGAGTCAAGATACGCAGTATTTT
TRBV5-1	TRBD1	TRBJ1-1	.	CASTVGQGGTEAFF	TGCGCCAGCACGGTAGGACAGGGCGGCACTGAAGCTTTCTTT
TRBV21-1	.	TRBJ1-3	many	CAKHKVAGNTIYF	TGTGCCAAACATAAGGTGGCTGGAAACACCATATATTTT
TRBV7-7	TRBD1	TRBJ2-6	.	CASSTAGTGSSGANVLTF	TGTGCCAGCAGCACCGCCGGGACAGGTAGCTCTGGGGCCAACGTCCTGACTTTC
TRBV20-1	.	TRBJ1-1	many	CSARRGLSTEAFF	TGCAGTGCTAGGAGGGGTCTGAGCACTGAAGCTTTCTTT
TRBV20-1	.	TRBJ2-4	many	CSARDPREQNIQYF	TGCAGTGCTAGAGACCCACGTGAGCAAAACATTCAGTACTTC
TRBV28	TRBD1	TRBJ2-4	many	CASSSIGTVRGNIQYF	TGTGCCAGCAGTTCAATCGGGACAGTCAGGGGGAACATTCAGTACTTC
TRBV7-7	.	TRBJ2-5	many	CASSVTSGTETQYF	TGTGCCAGCAGCGTGACTAGTGGAACGGAGACCCAGTACTTC
TRBV5-1	.	TRBJ2-7	many	CASSSDGQSYEQYF	TGCGCCAGCAGCTCGGACGGACAGTCCTACGAGCAGTACTTC
TRBV19	.	TRBJ2-1	many	CASSRMGGSYNEQFF	TGTGCCAGTAGCAGGATGGGCGGCTCCTACAATGAGCAGTTCTTC
TRBV12-3/TRBV12-4	TRBD2	TRBJ2-7	few	CAFSPRVDMTSGSYEQYF	TGTGCCTTCAGTCCCCGCGTGGACATGACTAGCGGGAGCTACGAGCAGTACTTC
TRBV12-3/TRBV12-4	.	TRBJ2-1	many	CASSSTSPHNEQFF	TGTGCCAGCTCAAGCACGAGTCCCCACAATGAGCAGTTCTTC
TRBV7-8	.	TRBJ2-7	many	CASSLRDTVYEQYF	TGTGCCAGCAGCTTGAGGGACACCGTCTACGAGCAGTACTTC
TRBV29-1	.	TRBJ2-1	many	CSSEGLGEQFF	TGCAGCTCAGAGGGGTTAGGAGAGCAGTTCTTC
TRBV12-3/TRBV12-4	.	TRBJ2-3	few	CASSPPGFFTDTQYF	TGTGCCAGCAGCCCCCCGGGTTTCTTCACAGATACGCAGTATTTT
TRBV7-2	.	TRBJ1-5	few	CASSFQGGSQPQHF	TGTGCCAGCAGCTTCCAGGGTGGTAGTCAGCCCCAGCATTTT
TRBV24-1	.	TRBJ1-5	many	CATRYGGQPQHF	TGTGCCACCAGGTACGGCGGCCAGCCCCAGCATTTT
TRBV18	.	TRBJ1-5	.	CASSQGYSNQPQHF	TGTGCCAGCTCCCAGGGATATAGCAATCAGCCCCAGCATTTT
TRBV7-2	.	TRBJ1-5	many	CASTPTNQVQPQHF	TGTGCCAGCACCCCGACCAACCAAGTTCAGCCCCAGCATTTT
TRBV5-1	TRBD1	TRBJ2-1	many	CASSSTGGAYNEQFF	TGCGCCAGCAGCTCGACAGGGGGCGCGTACAATGAGCAGTTCTTC
TRBV5-1	TRBD1	TRBJ2-5	many	CASSNGQGVGHQETQYF	TGCGCCAGCAGCAACGGACAGGGGGTGGGTCATCAAGAGACCCAGTACTTC
TRBV5-1	TRBD2	TRBJ2-7	many	CASSGGGGQIYEQYF	TGCGCCAGCAGCGGGGGGGGTGGGCAGATCTACGAGCAGTACTTC
TRBV15	.	TRBJ2-1	few	CATSSYGTAGYNEQFF	TGTGCCACCAGCAGCTACGGGACGGCGGGCTACAATGAGCAGTTCTTC
TRBV20-1	TRBD1	TRBJ1-5	many	CSARGGTYSNQPQHF	TGCAGTGCCAGAGGGGGCACATATAGCAATCAGCCCCAGCATTTT